Listed here are 12 T cell receptor beta chains from one sample, sequenced in a study of identical twins (dated by TCRdb to between 2015 and 2016). Receptor amplification or capture employed 5' RACE. This sample was sequenced with an Illumina HiSeq 2000. TCRdb reprocessed the public reads (quality trimming at Q25 with fastp, clone calling with MiXCR) and kept in-frame beta chains. A single entry per CDR3 protein holds the most common genes and DNA from its merged rows. The sample table records 400,000 to 500,000 distinct CDR3 sequences; around 15% of these occur just once. The ten largest account for approximately 0.9% of the sample. This same sample was also taken into another study, of yellow fever vaccine responses in identical twins.

The sequenced sample consisted of CD4+ T cells sorted from blood. The origin of the receptors is a woman aged 18-35 years in good health.

DNA for the CDR3: TGCAGTGCTAGAGATTCTGGACTAGCTGGAACAGAGCAGTTCTTC. This translates into CSARDSGLAGTEQFF. This sequence joins TRBV20-1 and TRBJ2-1; TRBD2 matches at 8 bases. Germline CDR1 is DFQATT and CDR2 is SNEGSKA (reference sequence). The CDR3 covers 15 residues. J was trimmed by 10 bases and V by 0 bases; bases with no gene match: 11.

In this sample, this clonotype turned up a few times. J is TRBJ2-3 and V is TRBV20-1; D is uncertain. Trimming pared 6 bases from V and 2 bases from J, leaving 18 bases between. Germline-derived CDR1 and CDR2 are DFQATT and SNEGSKA (reference sequence). This CDR3 has 15 residues. The CDR3: CSAKGATGATDTQYF. The CDR3 DNA reads as TGCAGTGCCAAAGGAGCGACTGGCGCCACAGATACGCAGTATTTT.

This clonotype has only a few counts. This chain connects TRBV7-9 to TRBJ2-1, with D maybe TRBD1 (6 bases). The CDR3 is 14 residues long. The V end lost 5 bases, the J end lost 7 bases, and 15 bases lay between the germline ends. Germline V gene data show CDR1 as SEHNR and CDR2 as FQNEAQ (reference sequence). CDR3 nucleotides: TGTGCCAGCAGCGCACAGGGACGGTGGAATGAGCAGTTCTTC. It codes for CASSAQGRWNEQFF.

In this sample, this clonotype turned up a few times. This chain links TRBV29-1 with TRBJ2-4, with a tentative D call TRBD2 (5 bases). Germline V gene sequence: CDR1 SQVTM, CDR2 ANQGSEA. The CDR3 has 12 amino acids. Trimming shortened V by 7 bases and J by 1 base, and 8 bases separated the two germline ends. The CDR3 nucleotides are TGCAGCGGGGGAGCCGCCAAAAACATTCAGTACTTC. Amino acid sequence: CSGGAAKNIQYF.

This clonotype has only a few counts. V is TRBV18 and J is TRBJ2-2; 12 bases align to TRBD1. This CDR3 region has 16 residues. The trim removed 6 bases at V and 7 bases at J, leaving 9 bases unmatched. Germline CDR1 is KGHSH and CDR2 is LQKENI. The CDR3 DNA reads TGTGCCAGCTCCCGGGACAGGGGGCGCGAAAACGGGGAGCTGTTTTTT. Residues: CASSRDRGRENGELFF.

The V and J genes are TRBV12-3 or TRBV12-4 and TRBJ2-3; 7 nucleotides agree with TRBD1. V trimming: 6 bases; J trimming: 1 base; junction bases outside the gene matches: 4. This CDR3 is 14 amino acids long. The CDR3, as DNA: TGTGCCAGCAGAACAGGGGAAGGCACAGATACGCAGTATTTT. Protein sequence: CASRTGEGTDTQYF.

This chain uses TRBV20-1 with TRBJ1-2; 7 positions match TRBD1. CDR1 and CDR2 (germline): DFQATT, SNEGSKA (reference sequence). V lost 2 bases to trimming and J lost 4 bases; unmatched junction nucleotides: 7. This CDR3 spans 14 amino acids. The CDR3 is CSARPPRDSYGYTF. CDR3 coding DNA: TGCAGTGCTAGACCTCCTAGGGACAGCTATGGCTACACCTTC.

This clonotype occurred many times. The chain uses TRBV7-2 and TRBJ2-2; D remains unclear. The CDR3 length is 15 residues. Germline CDR1 reads SGHTA; CDR2 reads FQGNSA. V lost 1 base, J lost 3 bases, and 9 bases lay in between. CDR3: CASSLDGQYTGELFF. In nucleotides, the CDR3 is TGTGCCAGCAGCTTAGATGGCCAGTACACCGGGGAGCTGTTTTTT.

The rearrangement links TRBV5-1 to TRBJ2-7, with TRBD1 matching 10 bases. V gave up 6 bases and J gave up 3 bases; unmatched junction bases: 15. There are 17 residues in the CDR3. In germline, CDR1 is SGHRS, CDR2 YFSETQ. The CDR3: CASMTGTGDKGVYEQYF. The CDR3, as DNA: TGCGCCAGCATGACCGGGACAGGGGACAAAGGGGTCTACGAGCAGTACTTC.

J is TRBJ1-1 and V is TRBV12-3 or TRBV12-4, with D possibly matching TRBD1 (6 bases). This CDR3 region has 14 residues. V dropped 4 bases and J dropped 3 bases, with 12 bases sitting between them. The CDR3 coding sequence is TGTGCCAGCAGTTCCGGAGGGGGGCACACTGAAGCTTTCTTT. Translating it yields CASSSGGGHTEAFF.

This chain joins TRBV11-2 and TRBJ2-7, with D tentatively TRBD1 (6 bases). Per germline, CDR1 SGHAT and CDR2 FQNNGV. CDR3 length equals 14 residues. Trimming shortened V by 3 bases and J by 4 bases, and 13 bases separated the two germline ends. CDR3 loop: CASSLKTGFYEQYF. CDR3 nucleotide sequence: TGTGCCAGCAGCTTGAAAACAGGGTTTTACGAGCAGTACTTC.

This sequence joins TRBV20-1 and TRBJ2-7, with TRBD2 matching over 8 bases. Germline V gives CDR1 DFQATT, CDR2 SNEGSKA (reference sequence). CDR3 length: 12 amino acids. V gave up 5 bases and J gave up 4 bases; unmatched junction bases: 4. In DNA, the CDR3 is TGCAGTGCTTTCACTAGCGGTTACGAGCAGTACTTC. As protein: CSAFTSGYEQYF.